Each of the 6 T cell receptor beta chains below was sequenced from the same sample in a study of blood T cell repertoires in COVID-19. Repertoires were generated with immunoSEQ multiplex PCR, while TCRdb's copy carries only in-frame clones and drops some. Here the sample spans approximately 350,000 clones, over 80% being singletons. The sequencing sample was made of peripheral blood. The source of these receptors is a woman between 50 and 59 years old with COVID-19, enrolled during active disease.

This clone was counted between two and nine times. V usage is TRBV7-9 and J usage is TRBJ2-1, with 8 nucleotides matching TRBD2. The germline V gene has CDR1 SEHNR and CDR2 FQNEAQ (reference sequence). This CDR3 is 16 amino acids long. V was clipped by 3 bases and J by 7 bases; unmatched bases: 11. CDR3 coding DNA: TGTGCCAGCAGCTTGGGGGCAGGTAGCGGGGTTAATGAGCAGTTCTTC. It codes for CASSLGAGSGVNEQFF.

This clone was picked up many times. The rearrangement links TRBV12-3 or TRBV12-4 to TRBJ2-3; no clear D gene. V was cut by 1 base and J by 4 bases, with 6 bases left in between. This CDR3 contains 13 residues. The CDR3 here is CASSLGSSDTQYF. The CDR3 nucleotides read TGTGCCAGCAGTTTAGGGAGCTCAGATACGCAGTATTTT.

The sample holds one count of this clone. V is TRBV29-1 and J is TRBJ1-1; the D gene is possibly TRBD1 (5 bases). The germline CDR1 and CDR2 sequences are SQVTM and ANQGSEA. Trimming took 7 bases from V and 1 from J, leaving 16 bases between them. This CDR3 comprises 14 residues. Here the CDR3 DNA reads TGCAGCGGGAAGGGAGGACACAAGAACACTGAAGCTTTCTTT. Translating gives CSGKGGHKNTEAFF.

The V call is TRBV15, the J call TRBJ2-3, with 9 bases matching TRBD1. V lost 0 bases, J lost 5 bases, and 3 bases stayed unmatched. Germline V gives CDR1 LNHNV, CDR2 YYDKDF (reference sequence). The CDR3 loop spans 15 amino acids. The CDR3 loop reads CATSRDWDREDTQYF. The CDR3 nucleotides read TGTGCCACCAGCAGAGATTGGGACAGGGAAGATACGCAGTATTTT.

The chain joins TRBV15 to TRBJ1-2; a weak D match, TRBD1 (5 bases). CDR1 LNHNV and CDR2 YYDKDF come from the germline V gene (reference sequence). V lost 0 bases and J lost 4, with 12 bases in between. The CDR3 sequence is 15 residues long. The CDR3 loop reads CATSREIGQTYGYTF. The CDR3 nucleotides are TGTGCCACCAGCAGAGAAATCGGACAAACCTATGGCTACACCTTC.

CDR3 region: CASRQGYEQFF. CDR3 in DNA: TGTGCCAGCAGGCAGGGCTATGAGCAGTTCTTC. This chain joins TRBV6-5 and TRBJ2-1; weak D call: TRBD1 (5 bases). Germline V CDR1 and CDR2: MNHEY, SVGAGI. Trimming cost V 6 bases and J 8 bases, with 8 bases left between them. The CDR3 has 11 amino acids.